A selection of T cell receptor beta chains follows, all from one sample in a study of Ad26.COV2.S vaccination and SARS-CoV-2 variants. Here immunoSEQ multiplex PCR was the method, and the copy in TCRdb shows in-frame clones only, minus some. This table holds about 280,000 clones, approximately 87% found once. The sample consisted of peripheral blood, taken in a trial of Ad26.COV2.S vaccine versus placebo. The receptors here all came from a person aged 18-60 years who received the Ad26.COV2.S COVID-19 vaccine or a placebo. CDR3s include the opening cysteine and the closing phenylalanine or tryptophan. Fields, in order: D gene, V gene, J gene, clone size, CDR3 DNA, CDR3 protein. The D gene is left open where the match is weak. Only part of the rows carry a size: once, few, many, or a class if the clone is expanded.

D: NA; V: TRBV4-1; J: TRBJ1-6; size: NA; DNA: TGCGCCAGCAGCCAAGATCCTGGGGGACTCTCGAATTCACCCCTCCACTTT; CDR3: CASSQDPGGLSNSPLHF
D: NA; V: TRBV6-2/TRBV6-3; J: TRBJ1-1; size: NA; DNA: TGTGCCAGCAGTTGGAACAGAAACACTGAAGCTTTCTTT; CDR3: CASSWNRNTEAFF
D: NA; V: TRBV11-2; J: TRBJ1-1; size: NA; DNA: TGTGCCAGCAGCTTAGTAGGAGGCTACACCTCGAACACTGAAGCTTTCTTT; CDR3: CASSLVGGYTSNTEAFF
D: TRBD1; V: TRBV6-4; J: TRBJ2-7; size: NA; DNA: TGTGCCAGCAGTGACTTTAAGGACAGGAACGCCTACGAGCAGTACTTC; CDR3: CASSDFKDRNAYEQYF
D: TRBD2; V: TRBV11-1; J: TRBJ2-2; size: once; DNA: TGTGCCAGCAGCGCTCCGGGGGGGGGCACCGGGGAGCTGTTTTTT; CDR3: CASSAPGGGTGELFF
D: TRBD1; V: TRBV11-2; J: TRBJ1-2; size: NA; DNA: TGTGCCAGCAGCCGGCCCGGTGGACAGGTCAAGGGCGGCTACACCTTC; CDR3: CASSRPGGQVKGGYTF
D: NA; V: TRBV5-1; J: TRBJ2-1; size: NA; DNA: TGCGCCAGCAGCTACGCGGTCTCCTACAATGAGCAGTTCTTC; CDR3: CASSYAVSYNEQFF
D: NA; V: TRBV4-1; J: TRBJ1-3; size: few; DNA: TGCGCCAGCAGCCAAGGTTTGGGGAATACCTACTCTGGAAACACCATATATTTT; CDR3: CASSQGLGNTYSGNTIYF
D: NA; V: TRBV30; J: TRBJ2-7; size: NA; DNA: TGTGCCTGGAGCAGGGGTGGGGTCTCCTACGAGCAGTACTTC; CDR3: CAWSRGGVSYEQYF
D: NA; V: TRBV4-3; J: TRBJ2-3; size: NA; DNA: TGCGCCAGCAGCCTGGATAGCTGGGGCTCCACAGATACGCAGTATTTT; CDR3: CASSLDSWGSTDTQYF
D: NA; V: TRBV7-2; J: TRBJ2-5; size: NA; DNA: TGTGCCAGCAGCCTAATGACTGTACAAGAGACCCAGTACTTC; CDR3: CASSLMTVQETQYF
D: NA; V: TRBV7-2; J: TRBJ1-1; size: NA; DNA: TGTGCCAGCAGCTTACTCATCATGAACACTGAAGCTTTCTTT; CDR3: CASSLLIMNTEAFF
D: NA; V: TRBV2; J: TRBJ2-1; size: NA; DNA: TGTGCCAGCAGTTGGTGGGGGGCGACGAACAATGAGCAGTTCTTC; CDR3: CASSWWGATNNEQFF
D: NA; V: TRBV12-2; J: TRBJ2-7; size: NA; DNA: TGTGCAAGTCGCCACGGACTAGCGGGGGGGCTTCTCTACGAGCAGTACTTC; CDR3: CASRHGLAGGLLYEQYF